The 10 T cell receptor beta chains below were found in one sample sequenced in a study of T cell repertoires in cytomegalovirus infection. These receptors lack a known antigen. MiXCR was run by TCRdb on the reads, yielding one entry per CDR3 protein. Of about 150,000 distinct CDR3 sequences listed, around 32% are singletons. The specimen comprised CD8+ T cells from cultured PBMCs, sampled from culture after CMV antigen stimulation. These TCRs come from a human donor in good health (CMV status not recorded). Some clones in this sample may be carry-over from other donors' samples.

The J gene is TRBJ1-2, the V gene TRBV20-1; D perhaps matches TRBD1 (5 bases). The CDR3 runs 16 residues. Germline assignment: CDR1 DFQATT and CDR2 SNEGSKA (reference sequence). V was shortened by 0 bases and J by 3 bases, with 17 bases between the two germline ends. The CDR3 bases are TGCAGTGCTAGAGAGAGCAGCGGGGGGATACACTATGGCTACACCTTC. Protein: CSARESSGGIHYGYTF.

V gene TRBV7-2 combines with J gene TRBJ1-5; possible D gene TRBD1, 6 bases. Germline CDR1 and CDR2: SGHTA and FQGNSA. The CDR3 contains 15 residues. V lost 1 base and J 3 bases, leaving 10 bases between the germline ends. CDR3 bases: TGTGCCAGCAGCTTAGACAGGGAGGACAATCAGCCCCAGCATTTT. Amino acids: CASSLDREDNQPQHF.

This clonotype appeared many times. The genes are TRBV7-2 and TRBJ1-2, with D unclear. This CDR3 region has 15 residues. CDR1 is SGHTA and CDR2 is FQGNSA in the germline V gene. V was cut by 3 bases and J by 1 base, with 12 bases left in between. The DNA of the CDR3 is TGTGCCAGCAGCTTGGAGCGGGGAAGTAACTATGGCTACACCTTC. It specifies CASSLERGSNYGYTF.

This clonotype has at least ten counts. This rearrangement joins TRBV28 to TRBJ1-2; no firm D call. The CDR3 has 13 amino acids. Trimming shortened V by 7 bases and J by 0 bases, and 9 bases separated the two germline ends. CDR1 is MDHEN and CDR2 is SYDVKM in the germline V gene. CDR3 sequence: CASTTETNYGYTF. The CDR3 region has the DNA TGTGCCAGCACAACAGAAACTAACTATGGCTACACCTTC.

The V call is TRBV29-1, the J call TRBJ1-1; a weak D match, TRBD1 (5 bases). Trimming cost V 5 bases and J 5 bases, with 15 bases left between them. CDR1 is SQVTM, CDR2 ANQGSEA, per germline. The CDR3 length is 13 residues. The chain's CDR3 is CSVIAGMGTEAFF. The DNA of the CDR3 is TGCAGCGTTATAGCAGGGATGGGGACTGAAGCTTTCTTT.

This clonotype has ten or more counts. The chain couples TRBV7-2 to TRBJ2-3; 12 bases agree with TRBD2. CDR1 is SGHTA, CDR2 FQGNSA, per germline. The CDR3 contains 16 residues. The V and J ends lost 4 bases and 5 bases, in that order; junction bases with no gene match: 7. Here the CDR3 reads CASSSLAGGQQDTQYF. CDR3 DNA: TGTGCCAGCAGCTCCCTAGCGGGGGGGCAACAAGATACGCAGTATTTT.

This clonotype was observed many times. The chain has TRBV27 and TRBJ2-1, with a weak D call TRBD1 (6 bases). V was trimmed by 8 bases and J by 0 bases, leaving 14 bases between them. Germline assignment: CDR1 MNHEY and CDR2 SMNVEV (reference sequence). The CDR3 contains 15 residues. This CDR3 reads CASGPTGSSYNEQFF. The CDR3 DNA follows: TGTGCCAGCGGACCTACAGGGAGCTCCTACAATGAGCAGTTCTTC.

This clonotype was observed many times. The V and J genes are TRBV7-7 and TRBJ2-1, with a weak D call TRBD1 (6 bases). V was clipped by 2 bases and J by 3 bases, with 17 bases between them. Germline V gives CDR1 SSHAT, CDR2 FNYEAQ (reference sequence). This CDR3 has 17 amino acids. The CDR3 sequence: CASSLFPRDTVYNEQFF. CDR3 DNA sequence: TGTGCCAGCAGCTTATTTCCCCGGGACACCGTCTACAATGAGCAGTTCTTC.

By its share, this clonotype is medium-sized. The rearrangement joins TRBV4-1 to TRBJ2-2; 7 bases align to TRBD1. Germline-derived CDR1 and CDR2 are MGHRA and YSYEKL. J gave up 2 bases and V 4 bases, and 10 bases lay outside the gene matches. The CDR3 contains 17 residues. The DNA of the CDR3 is TGCGCCAGCAGCCTTCAGGGACAGCTGACTAACACCGGGGAGCTGTTTTTT. It is translated as CASSLQGQLTNTGELFF.

This clonotype was detected many times. J is TRBJ2-3 and V is TRBV7-6; possibly TRBD1 for D (6 bases). Germline CDR1 SGHVS, CDR2 FNYEAQ. V gave up 0 bases and J gave up 3 bases, with 7 bases separating them. The CDR3 sequence is 14 residues long. The CDR3 nucleotides read TGTGCCAGCAGCTTAGCGGGGGCGACAGATACGCAGTATTTT. It encodes CASSLAGATDTQYF.